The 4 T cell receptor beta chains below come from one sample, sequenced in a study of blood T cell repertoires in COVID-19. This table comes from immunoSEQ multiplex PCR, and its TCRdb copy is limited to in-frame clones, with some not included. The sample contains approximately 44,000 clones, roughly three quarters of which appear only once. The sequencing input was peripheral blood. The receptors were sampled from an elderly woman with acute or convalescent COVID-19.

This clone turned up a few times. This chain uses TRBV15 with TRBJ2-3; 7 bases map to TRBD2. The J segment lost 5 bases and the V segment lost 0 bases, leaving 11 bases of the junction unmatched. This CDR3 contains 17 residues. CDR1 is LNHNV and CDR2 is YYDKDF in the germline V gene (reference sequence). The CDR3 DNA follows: TGTGCCACCAGCAGAGAAGCTCAAGCGGGACTGGGAGATACGCAGTATTTT. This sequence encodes CATSREAQAGLGDTQYF.

DNA of the CDR3: TGTGCCAGCAGTCGTCCCGGGACAGGGGGATGGTCTGGAAACACCATATATTTT. Amino acids: CASSRPGTGGWSGNTIYF. The chain carries TRBV6-6 and TRBJ1-3, with 11 bases fitting TRBD1. The germline V gene encodes CDR1 MNHNY and CDR2 SVGAGI (reference sequence). This CDR3 is 18 amino acids long. V lost 5 bases, J lost 1 base, and 10 bases stayed unmatched.

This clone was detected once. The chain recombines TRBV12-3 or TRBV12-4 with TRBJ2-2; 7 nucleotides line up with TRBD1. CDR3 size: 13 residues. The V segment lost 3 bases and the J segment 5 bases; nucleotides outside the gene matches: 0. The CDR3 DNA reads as TGTGCCAGCAGTTTGACAGGGACCGGGGAGCTGTTTTTT. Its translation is CASSLTGTGELFF.

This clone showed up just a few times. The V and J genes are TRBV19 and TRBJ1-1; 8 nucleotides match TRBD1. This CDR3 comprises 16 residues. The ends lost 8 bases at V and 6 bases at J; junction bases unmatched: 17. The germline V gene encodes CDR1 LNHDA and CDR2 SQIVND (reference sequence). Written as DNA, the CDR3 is TGTGCCAGTCGACTGGGGGGCGCGGCAGGGGGCCCTGAAGCTTTCTTT. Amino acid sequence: CASRLGGAAGGPEAFF.